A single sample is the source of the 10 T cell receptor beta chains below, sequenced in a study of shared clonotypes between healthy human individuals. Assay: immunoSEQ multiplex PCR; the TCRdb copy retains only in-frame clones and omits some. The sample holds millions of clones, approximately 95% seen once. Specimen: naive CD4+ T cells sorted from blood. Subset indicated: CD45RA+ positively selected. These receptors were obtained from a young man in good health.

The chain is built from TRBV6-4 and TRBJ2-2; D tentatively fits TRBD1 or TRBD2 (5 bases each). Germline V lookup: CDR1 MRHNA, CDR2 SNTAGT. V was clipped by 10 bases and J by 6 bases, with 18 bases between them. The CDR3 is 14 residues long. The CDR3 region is CAKQLGQGAGELFF. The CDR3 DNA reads TGTGCCAAACAACTAGGGCAGGGCGCCGGGGAGCTGTTTTTT.

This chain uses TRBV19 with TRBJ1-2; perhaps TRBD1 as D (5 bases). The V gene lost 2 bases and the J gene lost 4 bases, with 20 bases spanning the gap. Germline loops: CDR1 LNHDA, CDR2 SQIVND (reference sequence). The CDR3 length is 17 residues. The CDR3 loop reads CASSINFGQGLVYGYTF. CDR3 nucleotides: TGTGCCAGTAGTATAAATTTTGGTCAGGGTCTGGTCTATGGCTACACCTTC.

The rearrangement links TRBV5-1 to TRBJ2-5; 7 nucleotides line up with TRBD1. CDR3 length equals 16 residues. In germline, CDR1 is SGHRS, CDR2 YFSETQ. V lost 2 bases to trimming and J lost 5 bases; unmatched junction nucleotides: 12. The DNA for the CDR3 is TGCGCCAGCAGCTTTCAACAGGGGAAGAAGAGCGAGACCCAGTACTTC. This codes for CASSFQQGKKSETQYF.

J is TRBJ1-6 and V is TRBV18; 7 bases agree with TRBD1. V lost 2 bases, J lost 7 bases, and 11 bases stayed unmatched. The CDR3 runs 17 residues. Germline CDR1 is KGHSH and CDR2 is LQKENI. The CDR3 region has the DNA TGTGCCAGCTCACCAACCTCCGGGACAGAGTCCAATTCACCCCTCCACTTT. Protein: CASSPTSGTESNSPLHF.

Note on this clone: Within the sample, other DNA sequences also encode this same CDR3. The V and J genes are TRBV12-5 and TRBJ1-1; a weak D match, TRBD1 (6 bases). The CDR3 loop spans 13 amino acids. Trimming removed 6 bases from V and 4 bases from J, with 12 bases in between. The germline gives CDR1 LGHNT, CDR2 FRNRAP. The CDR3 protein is CASGLQGSTEAFF. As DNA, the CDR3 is TGTGCTAGTGGCTTACAGGGAAGCACTGAAGCTTTCTTT. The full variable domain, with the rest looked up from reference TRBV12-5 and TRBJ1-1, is DARVTQTPRHKVTEMGQEVTMRCQPILGHNTVFWYRQTMMQGLELLAYFRNRAPLDDSGMPKDRFSAEMPDATLATLKIQPSEPRDSAVYFCASGLQGSTEAFFGQGTRLTVV.

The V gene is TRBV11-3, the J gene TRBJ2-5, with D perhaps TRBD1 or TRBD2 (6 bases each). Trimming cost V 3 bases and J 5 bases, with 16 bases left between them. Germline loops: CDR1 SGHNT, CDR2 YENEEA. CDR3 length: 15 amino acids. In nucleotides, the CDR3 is TGTGCCAGCAGCTTGGGCGGAGGGGGAGGCGAGACCCAGTACTTC. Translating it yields CASSLGGGGGETQYF.

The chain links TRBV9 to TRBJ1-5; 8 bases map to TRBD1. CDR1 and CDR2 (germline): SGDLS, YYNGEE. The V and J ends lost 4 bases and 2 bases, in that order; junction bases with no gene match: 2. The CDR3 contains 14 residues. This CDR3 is CASSWGQGNQPQHF. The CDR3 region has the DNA TGTGCCAGCAGCTGGGGACAGGGCAATCAGCCCCAGCATTTT.

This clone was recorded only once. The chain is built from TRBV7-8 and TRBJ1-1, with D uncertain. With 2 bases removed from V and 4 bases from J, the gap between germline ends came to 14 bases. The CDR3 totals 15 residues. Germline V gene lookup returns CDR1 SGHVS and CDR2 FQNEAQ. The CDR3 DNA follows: TGTGCCAGCAGCTTATACCCTTTGACAACCACTGAAGCTTTCTTT. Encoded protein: CASSLYPLTTTEAFF.

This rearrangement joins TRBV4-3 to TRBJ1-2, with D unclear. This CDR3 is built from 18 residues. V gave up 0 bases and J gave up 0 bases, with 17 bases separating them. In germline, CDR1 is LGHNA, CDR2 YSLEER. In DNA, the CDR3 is TGCGCCAGCAGCCAAGAAAGCGGAGGGAGCTATCCTAACTATGGCTACACCTTC. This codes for CASSQESGGSYPNYGYTF.

The DNA for the CDR3 is TGTGCCAGCAGCGACAGGTTAGGGAGTGAAAAACTGTTTTTT. The encoded protein is CASSDRLGSEKLFF. The rearrangement links TRBV5-8 to TRBJ1-4; D is possibly TRBD1 (6 bases). The V end lost 4 bases, the J end lost 7 bases, and 14 bases lay between the germline ends. CDR1 is SGHTS, CDR2 YDEGEE, per germline. The CDR3 spans 14 residues. The full variable domain, rest sourced from reference TRBV5-8 and TRBJ1-4, is EAGVTQSPTHLIKTRGQQATLRCSPISGHTSVYWYQQALGLGLQFLLWYDEGEERNRGNFPPRFSGRQFPNYSSELNVNALELEDSALYLCASSDRLGSEKLFFGSGTQLSVL.